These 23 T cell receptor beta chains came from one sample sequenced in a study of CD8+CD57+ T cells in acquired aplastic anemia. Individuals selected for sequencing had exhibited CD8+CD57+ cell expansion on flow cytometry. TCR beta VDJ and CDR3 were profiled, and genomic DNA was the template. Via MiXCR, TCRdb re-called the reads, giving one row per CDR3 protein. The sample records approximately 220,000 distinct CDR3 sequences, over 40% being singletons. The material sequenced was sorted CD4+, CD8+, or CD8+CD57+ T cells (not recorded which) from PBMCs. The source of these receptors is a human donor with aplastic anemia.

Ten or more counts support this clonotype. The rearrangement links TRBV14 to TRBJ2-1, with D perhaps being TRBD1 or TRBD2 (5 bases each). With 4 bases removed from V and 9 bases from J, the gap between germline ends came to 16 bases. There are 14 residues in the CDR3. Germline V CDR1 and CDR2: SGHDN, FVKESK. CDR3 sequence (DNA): TGTGCCAGCAGCCCGAGCCGTTCAGGGACTGAGCAGTTCTTC. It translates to CASSPSRSGTEQFF. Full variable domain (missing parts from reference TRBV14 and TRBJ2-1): EAGVTQFPSHSVIEKGQTVTLRCDPISGHDNLYWYRRVMGKEIKFLLHFVKESKQDESGMPNNRFLAERTGGTYSTLKVQPAELEDSGVYFCASSPSRSGTEQFFGPGTRLTVL.

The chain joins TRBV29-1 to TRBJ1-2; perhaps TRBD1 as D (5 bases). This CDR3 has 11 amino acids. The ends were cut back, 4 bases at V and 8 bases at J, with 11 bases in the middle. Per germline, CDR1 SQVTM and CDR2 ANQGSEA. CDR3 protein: CSVVFGDGYTF. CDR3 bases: TGCAGCGTTGTGTTCGGGGACGGCTACACCTTC. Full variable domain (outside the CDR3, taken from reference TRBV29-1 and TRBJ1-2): SAVISQKPSRDICQRGTSLTIQCQVDSQVTMMFWYRQQPGQSLTLIATANQGSEATYESGFVIDKFPISRPNLTFSTLTVSNMSPEDSSIYLCSVVFGDGYTFGSGTRLTVV.

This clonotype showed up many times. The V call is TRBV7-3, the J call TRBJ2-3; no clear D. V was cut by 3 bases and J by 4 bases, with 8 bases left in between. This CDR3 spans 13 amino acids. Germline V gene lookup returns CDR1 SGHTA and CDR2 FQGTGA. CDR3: CASSLVGPDTQYF. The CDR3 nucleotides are TGTGCCAGCAGCTTGGTGGGCCCAGATACGCAGTATTTT.

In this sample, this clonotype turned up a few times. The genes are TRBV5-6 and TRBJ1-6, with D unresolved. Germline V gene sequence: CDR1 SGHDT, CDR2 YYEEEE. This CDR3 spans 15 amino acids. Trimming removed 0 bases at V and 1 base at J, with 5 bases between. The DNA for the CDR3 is TGTGCCAGCAGCTTGGATGAATCCTATAATTCACCCCTCCACTTT. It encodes CASSLDESYNSPLHF.

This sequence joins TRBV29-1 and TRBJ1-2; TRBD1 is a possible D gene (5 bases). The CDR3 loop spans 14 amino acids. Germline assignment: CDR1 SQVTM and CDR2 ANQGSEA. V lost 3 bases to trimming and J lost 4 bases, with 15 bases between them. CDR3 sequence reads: CSVDRRGAGYGYTF. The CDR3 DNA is TGCAGCGTTGATCGGAGGGGCGCCGGCTATGGCTACACCTTC.

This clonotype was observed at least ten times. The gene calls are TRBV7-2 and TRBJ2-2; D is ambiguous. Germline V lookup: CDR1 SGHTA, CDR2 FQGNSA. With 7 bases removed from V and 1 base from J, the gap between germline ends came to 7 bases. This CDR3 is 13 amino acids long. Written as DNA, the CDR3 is TGTGCCAGCAAGGTACTGAACACCGGGGAGCTGTTTTTT. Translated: CASKVLNTGELFF.

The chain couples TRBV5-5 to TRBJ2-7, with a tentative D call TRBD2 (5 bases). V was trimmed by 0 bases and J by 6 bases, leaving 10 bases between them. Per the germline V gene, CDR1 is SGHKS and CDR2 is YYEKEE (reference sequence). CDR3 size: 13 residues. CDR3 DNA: TGTGCCAGCAGCTTGGTGGACTTAGGCGAGCAGTACTTC. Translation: CASSLVDLGEQYF.

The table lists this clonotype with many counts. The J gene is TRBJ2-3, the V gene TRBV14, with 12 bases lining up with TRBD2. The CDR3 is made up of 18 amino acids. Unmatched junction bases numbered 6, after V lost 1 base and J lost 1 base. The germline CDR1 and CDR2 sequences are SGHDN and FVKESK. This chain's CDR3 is CASSQGATSGGRTDTQYF. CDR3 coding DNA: TGTGCCAGCAGCCAAGGCGCGACTAGCGGGGGACGCACAGATACGCAGTATTTT.

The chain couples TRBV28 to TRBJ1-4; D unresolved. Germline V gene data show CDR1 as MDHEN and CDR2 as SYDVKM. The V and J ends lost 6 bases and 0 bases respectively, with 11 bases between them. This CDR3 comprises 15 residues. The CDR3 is CASRASVATNEKLFF. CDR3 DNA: TGTGCCAGCAGGGCCTCGGTTGCAACTAATGAAAAACTGTTTTTT.

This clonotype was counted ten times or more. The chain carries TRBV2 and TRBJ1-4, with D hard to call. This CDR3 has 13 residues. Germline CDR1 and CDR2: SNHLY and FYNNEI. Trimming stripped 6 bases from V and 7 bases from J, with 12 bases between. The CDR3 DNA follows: TGTGCCAGCAGCGAGCCAGGTGGTGAAAAACTGTTTTTT. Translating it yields CASSEPGGEKLFF.

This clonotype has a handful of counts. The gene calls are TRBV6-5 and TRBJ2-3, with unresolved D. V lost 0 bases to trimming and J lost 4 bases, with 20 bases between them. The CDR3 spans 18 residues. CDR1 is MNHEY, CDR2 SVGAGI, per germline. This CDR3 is CASSYSVAEAYLADTQYF. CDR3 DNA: TGTGCCAGCAGTTACTCGGTGGCAGAAGCCTACCTCGCAGATACGCAGTATTTT.

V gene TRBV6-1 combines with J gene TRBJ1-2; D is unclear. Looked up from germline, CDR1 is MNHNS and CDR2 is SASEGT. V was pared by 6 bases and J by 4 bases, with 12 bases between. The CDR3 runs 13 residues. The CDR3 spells CASRNNPSYGYTF. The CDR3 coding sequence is TGTGCCAGCAGGAATAATCCTTCCTATGGCTACACCTTC.

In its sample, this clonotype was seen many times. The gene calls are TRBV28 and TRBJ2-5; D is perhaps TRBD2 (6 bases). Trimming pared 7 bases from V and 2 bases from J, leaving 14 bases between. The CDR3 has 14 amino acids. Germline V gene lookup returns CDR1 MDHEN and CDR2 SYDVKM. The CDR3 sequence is CASTLRDSQETQYF. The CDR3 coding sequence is TGTGCCAGCACCCTTCGGGACTCTCAAGAGACCCAGTACTTC.

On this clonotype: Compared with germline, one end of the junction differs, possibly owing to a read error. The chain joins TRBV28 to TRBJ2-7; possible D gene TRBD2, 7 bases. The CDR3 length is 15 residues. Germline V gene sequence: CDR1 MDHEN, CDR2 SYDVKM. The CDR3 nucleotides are TGTGCCAGCAGTTTGGGGGGGGCCGGCTCCCACGAGCAGTACTTC. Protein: CASSLGGAGSHEQYF.

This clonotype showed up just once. The CDR3 loop reads CATLAGTANTGELFF. The CDR3 DNA reads TGTGCCACCCTGGCCGGGACAGCGAACACCGGGGAGCTGTTTTTT. The chain combines TRBV25-1 with TRBJ2-2; TRBD1 matches 7 bases. With 10 bases clipped from V and 0 bases from J, the junction kept 8 bases outside the gene matches. Germline-derived CDR1 and CDR2 are MGHDK and SYGVNS. This CDR3 has 15 amino acids. Full variable domain (remainder filled in from reference TRBV25-1 and TRBJ2-2): EADIYQTPRYLVIGTGKKITLECSQTMGHDKMYWYQQDPGMELHLIHYSYGVNSTEKGDLSSESTVSRIRTEHFPLTLESARPSHTSQYLCATLAGTANTGELFFGEGSRLTVL.

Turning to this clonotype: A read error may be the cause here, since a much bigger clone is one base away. The DNA for the CDR3 is TGTGCCAGCAGCGCGGCCGGGACTAGTGGTCACGAGCAGTACTTC. Its translation is CASSAAGTSGHEQYF. The chain joins TRBV7-2 to TRBJ2-7, with TRBD2 matching 8 bases. The CDR3 consists of 15 residues. The germline gives CDR1 SGHTA, CDR2 FQGNSA. Trimming took 5 bases from V and 5 from J; bases not matched to a gene: 11. Together with reference TRBV7-2 and TRBJ2-7, the CDR3 gives the full variable domain: GAGVSQSPSNKVTEKGKDVELRCDPISGHTALYWYRQSLGQGLEFLIYFQGNSAPDKSGLPSDRFSAERTGGSVSTLTIQRTQQEDSAVYLCASSAAGTSGHEQYFGPGTRLTVT.

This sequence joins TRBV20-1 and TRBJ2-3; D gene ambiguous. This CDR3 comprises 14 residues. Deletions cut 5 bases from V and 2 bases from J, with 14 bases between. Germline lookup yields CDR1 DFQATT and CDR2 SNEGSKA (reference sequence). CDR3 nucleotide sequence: TGCAGTGCTCCAGGACGTCAGTACACAGATACGCAGTATTTT. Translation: CSAPGRQYTDTQYF.

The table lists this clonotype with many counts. Written as DNA, the CDR3 is TGTGCCAGCAGCTTCCGTCGAGGACTAGCGGGGTTAGATACGCAGTATTTT. It encodes CASSFRRGLAGLDTQYF. This chain links TRBV7-2 with TRBJ2-3, with TRBD2 identical over 12 bases. The CDR3 is 17 amino acids. CDR1 and CDR2 (germline): SGHTA, FQGNSA. The V and J ends lost 3 bases and 5 bases, in that order; junction bases with no gene match: 9.

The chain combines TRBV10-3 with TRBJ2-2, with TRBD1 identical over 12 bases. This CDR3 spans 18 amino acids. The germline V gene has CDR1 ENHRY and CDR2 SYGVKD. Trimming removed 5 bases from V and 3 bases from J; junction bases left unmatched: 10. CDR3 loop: CAISSRGTGGGYTGELFF. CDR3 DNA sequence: TGTGCCATCAGTAGCCGGGGGACAGGGGGCGGCTACACCGGGGAGCTGTTTTTT.

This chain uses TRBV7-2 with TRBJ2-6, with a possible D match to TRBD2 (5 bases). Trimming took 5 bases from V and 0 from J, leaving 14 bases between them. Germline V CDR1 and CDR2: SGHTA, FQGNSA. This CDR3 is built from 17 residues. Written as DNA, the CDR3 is TGTACCAGCAGCCCCCGATCGGCGGGCTCTGGGGCCAACGTCCTGACTTTC. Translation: CTSSPRSAGSGANVLTF.

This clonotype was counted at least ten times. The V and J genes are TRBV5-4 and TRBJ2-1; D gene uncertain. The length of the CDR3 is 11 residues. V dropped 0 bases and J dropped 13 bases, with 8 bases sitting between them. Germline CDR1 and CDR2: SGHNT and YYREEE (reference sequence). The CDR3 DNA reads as TGTGCCAGCAGCTTGGGCGCGGATCAGTTCTTC. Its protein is CASSLGADQFF.

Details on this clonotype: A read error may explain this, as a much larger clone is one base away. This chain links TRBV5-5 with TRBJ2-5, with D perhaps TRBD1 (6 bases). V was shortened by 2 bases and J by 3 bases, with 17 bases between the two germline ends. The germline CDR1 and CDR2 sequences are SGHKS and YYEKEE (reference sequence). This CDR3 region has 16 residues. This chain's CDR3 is CASSFTRQGTKETQYF. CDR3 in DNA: TGTGCCAGCAGCTTTACCCGTCAGGGGACCAAAGAGACCCAGTACTTC.

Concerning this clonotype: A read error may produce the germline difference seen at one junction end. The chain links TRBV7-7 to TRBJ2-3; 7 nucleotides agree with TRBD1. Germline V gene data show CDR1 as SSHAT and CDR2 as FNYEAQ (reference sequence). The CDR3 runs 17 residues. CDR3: CASSLARPGGGADTQYF. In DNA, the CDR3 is TGTGCTAGCAGCTTAGCGCGTCCAGGGGGTGGGGCAGATACGCAGTATTTT.